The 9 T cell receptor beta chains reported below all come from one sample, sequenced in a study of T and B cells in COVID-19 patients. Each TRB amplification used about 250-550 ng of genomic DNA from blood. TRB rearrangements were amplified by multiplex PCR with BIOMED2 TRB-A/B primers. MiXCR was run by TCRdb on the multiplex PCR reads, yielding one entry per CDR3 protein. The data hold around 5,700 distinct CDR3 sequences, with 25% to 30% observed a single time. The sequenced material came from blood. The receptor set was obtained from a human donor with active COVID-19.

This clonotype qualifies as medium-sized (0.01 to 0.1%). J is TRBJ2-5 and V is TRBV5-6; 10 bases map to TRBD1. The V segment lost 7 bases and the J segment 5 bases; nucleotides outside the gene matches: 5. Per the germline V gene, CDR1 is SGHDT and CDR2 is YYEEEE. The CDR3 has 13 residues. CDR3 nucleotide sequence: TGTGCCAGCGCGGGACAGGGGAAGGAGACCCAGTACTTC. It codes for CASAGQGKETQYF.

CDR3 nucleotides: TGTGCCAGCAGCCAAGATGGGGCGGCCAAAAACATTCAGTACTTC. It codes for CASSQDGAAKNIQYF. The chain recombines TRBV14 with TRBJ2-4; a possible D gene is TRBD1 (5 bases). From germline, CDR1 is SGHDN and CDR2 FVKESK. CDR3 length equals 15 residues. Trimming removed 0 bases at V and 1 base at J, with 7 bases between.

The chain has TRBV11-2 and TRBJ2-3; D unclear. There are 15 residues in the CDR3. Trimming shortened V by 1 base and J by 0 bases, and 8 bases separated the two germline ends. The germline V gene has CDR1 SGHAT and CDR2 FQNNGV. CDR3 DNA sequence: TGTGCCAGCAGCTTAGTTAGTAGAAGCACAGATACGCAGTATTTT. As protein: CASSLVSRSTDTQYF.

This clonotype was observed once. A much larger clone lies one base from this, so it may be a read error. The CDR3 protein is CASSQTDRGKGNTETFF. Written as DNA, the CDR3 is TGTGCCAGCAGTCAAACTGACAGGGGGAAAGGAAACACTGAAACTTTCTTT. The chain carries TRBV12-3 or TRBV12-4 and TRBJ1-1; 9 bases align to TRBD1. The CDR3 runs to 17 residues.

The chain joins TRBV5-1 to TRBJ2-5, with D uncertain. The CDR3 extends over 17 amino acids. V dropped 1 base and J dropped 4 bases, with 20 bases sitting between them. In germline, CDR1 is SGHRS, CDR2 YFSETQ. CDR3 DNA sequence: TGCGCCAGCAGCTTGAATTCCGATCGAAGACCGATAGAGACCCAGTACTTC. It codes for CASSLNSDRRPIETQYF.

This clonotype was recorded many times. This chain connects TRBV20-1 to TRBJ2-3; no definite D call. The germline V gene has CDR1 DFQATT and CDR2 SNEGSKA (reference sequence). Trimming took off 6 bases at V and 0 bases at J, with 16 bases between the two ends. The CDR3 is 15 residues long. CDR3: CSAPEGQQSTDTQYF. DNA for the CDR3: TGCAGTGCCCCTGAAGGGCAGCAAAGCACAGATACGCAGTATTTT.

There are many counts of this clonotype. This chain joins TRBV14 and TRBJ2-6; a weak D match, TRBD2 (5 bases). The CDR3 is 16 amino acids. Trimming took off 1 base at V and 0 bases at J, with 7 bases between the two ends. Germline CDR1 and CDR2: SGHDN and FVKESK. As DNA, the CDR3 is TGTGCCAGCAGCCAAGGAGGGTACTCTGGGGCCAACGTCCTGACTTTC. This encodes CASSQGGYSGANVLTF.

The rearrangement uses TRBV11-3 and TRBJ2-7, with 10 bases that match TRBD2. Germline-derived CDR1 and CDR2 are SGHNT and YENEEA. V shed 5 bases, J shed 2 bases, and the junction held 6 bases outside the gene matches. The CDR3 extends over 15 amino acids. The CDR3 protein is CASSDIAGGTYEQYF. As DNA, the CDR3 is TGTGCCAGCAGCGACATAGCGGGAGGAACCTACGAGCAGTACTTC.

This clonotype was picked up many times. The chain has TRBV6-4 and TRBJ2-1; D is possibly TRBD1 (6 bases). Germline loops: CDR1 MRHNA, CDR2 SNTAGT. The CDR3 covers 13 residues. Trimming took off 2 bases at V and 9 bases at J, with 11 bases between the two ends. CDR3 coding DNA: TGTGCCAGCAGTGACCAGGGGTACGGTGAGCAGTTCTTC. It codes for CASSDQGYGEQFF.